This entry lists 31 T cell receptor beta chains sequenced from one sample in a study of human T cells and chemical hapten exposure. MiXCR was run by TCRdb on the RACE reads, yielding one entry per CDR3 protein. The sample includes 150,000 to 200,000 distinct CDR3 sequences, around 30% seen only once; the top ten take less than 3.5%. As to time point: pre-sensitization, week 0. Regarding treatment: therapeutic diphenylcyclopropenone sensitization with weekly scalp DPC. The sample was whole blood, taken in connection with sensitization to the hapten diphenylcyclopropenone (DPC). These receptors originate from a woman in her twenties or thirties with alopecia areata. Some clones in this sample may be carry-over from other donors' samples.

V usage is TRBV7-6 and J usage is TRBJ1-4, with D unresolved. Germline CDR1 SGHVS, CDR2 FNYEAQ. V was pared by 1 base and J by 8 bases, with 14 bases between. The CDR3 totals 15 residues. The CDR3 nucleotides read TGTGCCAGCAGCTTAGACGGGAGTCGAGGGGAAAAACTGTTTTTT. Residues: CASSLDGSRGEKLFF.

This clonotype occurred many times. The rearrangement uses TRBV3-1 and TRBJ2-5; a possible D gene is TRBD2 (6 bases). Germline V gene data show CDR1 as LGHDT and CDR2 as YNNKEL (reference sequence). V was cut by 0 bases and J by 4 bases, with 12 bases left in between. The CDR3 length is 15 residues. The CDR3 region has the DNA TGTGCCAGCAGCCAAGATCTCCCTAGCGTAGAGACCCAGTACTTC. This encodes CASSQDLPSVETQYF.

A few counts support this clonotype. This chain uses TRBV3-1 with TRBJ2-3; D not certain. V gave up 3 bases and J gave up 1 base, with 8 bases separating them. Germline V gene lookup returns CDR1 LGHDT and CDR2 YNNKEL (reference sequence). The CDR3 has 14 amino acids. In nucleotides, the CDR3 is TGTGCCAGCAGCCACAAGACTCGCACAGATACGCAGTATTTT. This translates into CASSHKTRTDTQYF.

This clonotype showed up just a few times. V is TRBV19 and J is TRBJ1-1; D gene uncertain. CDR3 length: 17 amino acids. V lost 6 bases and J 0 bases, leaving 20 bases between the germline ends. Germline lookup yields CDR1 LNHDA and CDR2 SQIVND (reference sequence). The CDR3 DNA reads TGTGCCAGTAGCCGCGACGGTCGAAGACTTATGAACACTGAAGCTTTCTTT. It is translated as CASSRDGRRLMNTEAFF.

There are many counts of this clonotype. This chain joins TRBV6-2 or TRBV6-3 and TRBJ1-2; D is uncertain. V was cut by 2 bases and J by 2 bases, with 12 bases left in between. This CDR3 comprises 15 residues. Germline-derived CDR1 and CDR2 are MNHEY and SVGEGT. The chain's CDR3 is CASSYAGEWNYGYTF. DNA for the CDR3: TGTGCCAGCAGTTACGCCGGGGAATGGAACTATGGCTACACCTTC.

V and J are TRBV20-1 and TRBJ1-3, with D possibly being TRBD1 (6 bases). Germline CDR1 and CDR2: DFQATT and SNEGSKA (reference sequence). CDR3 size: 14 residues. The V gene lost 6 bases and the J gene lost 0 bases, with 12 bases spanning the gap. For the CDR3, the DNA is TGCAGTGCCGGGACACCTAGCTCTGGAAACACCATATATTTT. Translation gives CSAGTPSSGNTIYF.

The chain has TRBV5-1 and TRBJ2-5, with no clear D. The germline V gene encodes CDR1 SGHRS and CDR2 YFSETQ. Trimming cost V 1 base and J 5 bases, with 9 bases left between them. CDR3 length: 13 residues. The CDR3 loop reads CASSLRASETQYF. As DNA, the CDR3 is TGCGCCAGCAGCTTGCGGGCGTCGGAGACCCAGTACTTC.

CDR3 in DNA: TGTGCCATCAGGGAAGGACTAGCTCCCCTCTACGAGCAGTACTTC. Translating it yields CAIREGLAPLYEQYF. This chain joins TRBV10-3 and TRBJ2-7; 8 bases align to TRBD2. Germline values: CDR1 ENHRY, CDR2 SYGVKD. V shed 6 bases and J 3 bases; nucleotides not matched to a gene: 10. This CDR3 has 15 amino acids.

The gene calls are TRBV12-3 or TRBV12-4 and TRBJ1-5; D may be TRBD1 (5 bases). The CDR3 consists of 16 residues. V gave up 1 base and J gave up 1 base, with 11 bases separating them. The CDR3 reads CASSLVGPESNQPQHF. As DNA, the CDR3 is TGTGCCAGCAGTTTAGTGGGACCGGAAAGCAATCAGCCCCAGCATTTT.

This clonotype appeared a few times. The chain has TRBV4-2 and TRBJ1-5; D not certain. V lost 0 bases to trimming and J lost 3 bases, with 6 bases between them. CDR1 is LGHNA, CDR2 YNFKEQ, per germline. The CDR3 contains 14 residues. The CDR3, as DNA: TGTGCCAGCAGCCAAGACAGTAACAATCAGCCCCAGCATTTT. It encodes CASSQDSNNQPQHF.

The CDR3 loop reads CASSLGGWSEKLFF. DNA of the CDR3: TGCGCCAGCAGCTTGGGGGGCTGGAGTGAAAAACTGTTTTTT. The gene calls are TRBV5-1 and TRBJ1-4; possibly TRBD1 for D (5 bases). Germline CDR1 is SGHRS and CDR2 is YFSETQ. Trimming removed 0 bases at V and 7 bases at J, with 10 bases between. This CDR3 region has 14 residues.

V gene TRBV5-6 combines with J gene TRBJ2-2; 7 nucleotides align to TRBD1. The CDR3 covers 16 residues. V gave up 5 bases and J gave up 4 bases; unmatched junction bases: 11. CDR1 and CDR2 (germline): SGHDT, YYEEEE. CDR3 bases: TGTGCCAGCAGGGGCTCTGGGACAGTCGTCACCGGGGAGCTGTTTTTT. It is translated as CASRGSGTVVTGELFF. Drawing the rest from reference TRBV5-6 and TRBJ2-2, the complete variable domain is DAGVTQSPTHLIKTRGQQVTLRCSPKSGHDTVSWYQQALGQGPQFIFQYYEEEERQRGNFPDRFSGHQFPNYSSELNVNALLLGDSALYLCASRGSGTVVTGELFFGEGSRLTVL.

The V call is TRBV7-9, the J call TRBJ2-1; perhaps TRBD1 as D (6 bases). Germline V gives CDR1 SEHNR, CDR2 FQNEAQ (reference sequence). The V end was cut by 1 base, the J end by 12 bases, with 7 bases between. The CDR3 sequence is 11 residues long. DNA of the CDR3: TGTGCCAGCAGCTTAGAGGACAGGCAGTTCTTC. This translates into CASSLEDRQFF.

This rearrangement joins TRBV25-1 to TRBJ2-2, with D unclear. Looked up from germline, CDR1 is MGHDK and CDR2 is SYGVNS. This CDR3 has 12 amino acids. Trimming removed 6 bases from V and 4 bases from J, with 6 bases in between. For the CDR3, the DNA is TGTGCCAGCAGAACTATCACCGGGGAGCTGTTTTTT. Its translation is CASRTITGELFF.

Only a few counts were recorded for this clonotype. The V call is TRBV29-1, the J call TRBJ2-3, with D possibly matching TRBD2 (7 bases). Looked up from germline, CDR1 is SQVTM and CDR2 is ANQGSEA. The CDR3 spans 13 residues. V dropped 4 bases and J dropped 5 bases, with 13 bases sitting between them. For the CDR3, the DNA is TGCAGCGTTGTGGCGGGGGCCGGAGATACGCAGTATTTT. It specifies CSVVAGAGDTQYF.

This clonotype was picked up a small number of times. The chain carries TRBV6-5 and TRBJ1-2; D gene uncertain. The CDR3 loop spans 13 amino acids. V dropped 2 bases and J dropped 13 bases, with 17 bases sitting between them. Germline assignment: CDR1 MNHEY and CDR2 SVGAGI. The CDR3 sequence is CASSYRPDGAPTF. The CDR3 nucleotides read TGTGCCAGCAGTTACCGACCGGACGGAGCCCCCACCTTC.

This clonotype was seen a single time. This chain joins TRBV29-1 and TRBJ2-1; unclear D gene. V was cut by 1 base and J by 8 bases, with 9 bases left in between. This CDR3 comprises 12 residues. CDR1 is SQVTM, CDR2 ANQGSEA, per germline. CDR3 sequence: CSVEGVLDEQFF. Written as DNA, the CDR3 is TGCAGCGTTGAAGGGGTATTAGATGAGCAGTTCTTC.

As to this clonotype: One end of the junction varies from germline; a read error may be responsible. The chain carries TRBV28 and TRBJ2-7; either TRBD1 or TRBD2 may fit D (5 bases each). There are 13 residues in the CDR3. The V gene's germline CDR1 is MDHEN and CDR2 SYDVKM. The CDR3 is CAGRPGRAYEQYF. In nucleotides, the CDR3 is TGTGCCGGCAGACCGGGACGAGCCTACGAGCAGTACTTC.

The chain is built from TRBV7-2 and TRBJ1-1, with D unresolved. The CDR3 covers 14 residues. Trimming removed 4 bases at V and 11 bases at J, with 20 bases between. CDR1 is SGHTA and CDR2 is FQGNSA in the germline V gene. CDR3 region: CASSSDGTTRRAFF. As DNA, the CDR3 is TGTGCCAGCAGCTCAGACGGAACCACTCGGCGGGCTTTCTTT.

This chain joins TRBV20-1 and TRBJ1-2; 7 positions agree with TRBD1. With 3 bases clipped from V and 4 bases from J, the junction kept 11 bases outside the gene matches. Per the germline V gene, CDR1 is DFQATT and CDR2 is SNEGSKA (reference sequence). The CDR3 spans 15 residues. CDR3 sequence (DNA): TGCAGTGCTAGTGACAATAGACAGGGACTCTATGGCTACACCTTC. This translates into CSASDNRQGLYGYTF.

The table lists this clonotype with a few counts. The rearrangement uses TRBV6-2 or TRBV6-3 and TRBJ1-5, with a tentative D call TRBD1 (5 bases). Trimming pared 8 bases from V and 3 bases from J, leaving 8 bases between. Per the germline V gene, CDR1 is MNHEY and CDR2 is SVGEGT. This CDR3 comprises 12 residues. This CDR3 is CASSGHNQPQHF. The CDR3 nucleotides read TGTGCCAGCTCAGGGCACAATCAGCCCCAGCATTTT.

Only a few counts were recorded for this clonotype. As DNA, the CDR3 is TGTGCCAGCAGCTTTATAGCGGGAGGGTGGAATGAGCAGTTCTTC. Amino acid sequence: CASSFIAGGWNEQFF. The chain recombines TRBV7-2 with TRBJ2-1, with 11 bases fitting TRBD2. CDR3 size: 15 residues. Unmatched junction bases numbered 5, after V lost 3 bases and J lost 7 bases. Germline CDR1 is SGHTA and CDR2 is FQGNSA. Supplemented by reference TRBV7-2 and TRBJ2-1, the full variable domain reads GAGVSQSPSNKVTEKGKDVELRCDPISGHTALYWYRQSLGQGLEFLIYFQGNSAPDKSGLPSDRFSAERTGGSVSTLTIQRTQQEDSAVYLCASSFIAGGWNEQFFGPGTRLTVL.

This sequence joins TRBV29-1 and TRBJ2-4; weak D call: TRBD1 (7 bases). V shed 4 bases and J shed 5 bases, with 12 bases lying between them. CDR1 and CDR2 from the germline V gene are SQVTM and ANQGSEA. The CDR3 spans 13 residues. The CDR3 sequence is CSVGTGGENIQYF. The DNA of the CDR3 is TGCAGCGTTGGGACAGGAGGGGAAAACATTCAGTACTTC.

This clonotype has a handful of counts. The rearrangement joins TRBV20-1 to TRBJ1-1; 7 bases are a match to TRBD1. Trimming took 2 bases from V and 5 from J; bases not matched to a gene: 8. This CDR3 is 14 amino acids long. The germline CDR1 and CDR2 sequences are DFQATT and SNEGSKA (reference sequence). CDR3 bases: TGCAGTGCTAGACCAGGGGGAGGGGGGACTGAAGCTTTCTTT. It codes for CSARPGGGGTEAFF.

The sample holds a few counts of this clonotype. The CDR3 loop is CASSPITLNYGYTF. The CDR3 DNA reads as TGTGCCAGCAGTCCCATTACACTTAACTATGGCTACACCTTC. The J gene is TRBJ1-2, the V gene TRBV6-6; D remains ambiguous. The germline CDR1 and CDR2 sequences are MNHNY and SVGAGI (reference sequence). The CDR3 has 14 amino acids. Trimming took off 5 bases at V and 1 base at J, with 11 bases between the two ends.

This clonotype appeared a few times. The chain couples TRBV18 to TRBJ2-1; 9 bases are a match to TRBD2. CDR3 length: 17 amino acids. Looked up from germline, CDR1 is KGHSH and CDR2 is LQKENI. V gave up 3 bases and J gave up 0 bases; unmatched junction bases: 6. The DNA for the CDR3 is TGTGCCAGCTCACCCTTCTTTAGCGGGAGCTCCTACAATGAGCAGTTCTTC. The encoded protein is CASSPFFSGSSYNEQFF.

CDR3 bases: TGCAGCGTTGCAGGCGAGTGGGGGGTGGGCAATGAGCAGTTCTTC. It is translated as CSVAGEWGVGNEQFF. The genes are TRBV29-1 and TRBJ2-1, with a weak D call TRBD2 (6 bases). V dropped 4 bases and J dropped 6 bases, with 19 bases sitting between them. Germline CDR1 and CDR2: SQVTM and ANQGSEA. The CDR3 is made up of 15 amino acids.

The chain employs TRBV6-2 or TRBV6-3 and TRBJ1-6; D is possibly TRBD1 (6 bases). CDR3 length: 18 amino acids. V was cut by 2 bases and J by 0 bases, with 14 bases left in between. The germline gives CDR1 MNHEY, CDR2 SVGEGT. The CDR3 region is CASSYLGQRSSYNSPLHF. The CDR3 nucleotides are TGTGCCAGCAGTTACCTGGGACAAAGAAGCTCCTATAATTCACCCCTCCACTTT.

The J gene is TRBJ1-3, the V gene TRBV5-5, with TRBD1 as a possible D gene (6 bases). The CDR3 totals 15 residues. Germline values: CDR1 SGHKS, CDR2 YYEKEE (reference sequence). Trimming pared 2 bases from V and 6 bases from J, leaving 15 bases between. Written as DNA, the CDR3 is TGTGCCAGCAGCTTAACAGGGTTGGCAGAAAACACCATATATTTT. Translated: CASSLTGLAENTIYF. Using reference TRBV5-5 and TRBJ1-3 for the parts outside the CDR3, the full variable domain is DAGVTQSPTHLIKTRGQQVTLRCSPISGHKSVSWYQQVLGQGPQFIFQYYEKEERGRGNFPDRFSARQFPNYSSELNVNALLLGDSALYLCASSLTGLAENTIYFGEGSWLTVV.

CDR3 loop: CASSLESGEQFF. The CDR3, as DNA: TGTGCCAGCAGTTTAGAGTCAGGGGAGCAGTTCTTC. The chain employs TRBV12-3 or TRBV12-4 and TRBJ2-1, with D possibly being TRBD1 (5 bases). The CDR3 extends over 12 amino acids. Trimming shortened V by 1 base and J by 10 bases, and 8 bases separated the two germline ends.

There are many counts of this clonotype. The rearrangement links TRBV20-1 to TRBJ2-7; TRBD2 matches 12 bases. The CDR3 consists of 16 residues. Losses at the gene ends were 0 bases for V and 0 bases for J; bases not matched to a gene: 3. Germline V gene lookup returns CDR1 DFQATT and CDR2 SNEGSKA (reference sequence). For the CDR3, the DNA is TGCAGTGCTAGAGACCCTAGCGGGAGGGCCTCCTACGAGCAGTACTTC. Its protein is CSARDPSGRASYEQYF.